Given below is one TCR beta chain in context. This clone's antigen is unknown. No quality values exist for individual bases; no much larger clone is one base distant. The trial excluded patients who had a history of autoimmune disease or who were on systemic immunosuppression. Peripheral blood for TCR sequencing was drawn from every dose cohort at baseline, at cycle 4 day 1 and at cycle 7 day 1. Samples were obtained from an open-label, multicenter, first-in-human phase I dose-escalation trial of ivuxolimab. Adults with locally advanced or metastatic melanoma, renal cell, hepatocellular, or head and neck squamous cell carcinoma were enrolled in the trial. CD4+ and CD8+ T cells were sorted separately from peripheral blood before TCR sequencing. The entry originates in a study of OX40 agonist ivuxolimab in advanced cancers. Study-wide context: Ivuxolimab, which targeted the costimulatory receptor OX40 (CD134), was an agonistic, fully human IgG2 monoclonal antibody. Partial responses occurred in three dose-escalation patients, of whom one had hepatocellular carcinoma and two had cutaneous melanoma. Of the roughly 54 patients in dose escalation, some 20 had hepatocellular carcinoma, about 15 had melanoma, 9 had renal cell carcinoma and 9 had head and neck cancer. Intravenous ivuxolimab was administered to patients every 2 weeks at six dose levels: 0.01, 0.1, 0.3, 1.5, 3 and 10 mg/kg. The dose-escalation cohort was 82.7% male with a mean age of about 58 years, ranging from roughly 23 to 80. The paper covers the monotherapy dose-escalation part of the phase I ivuxolimab trial, which included N ≈ 50 patients. The purpose of peripheral TCRbeta sequencing was to test whether ivuxolimab changed TCR sequence diversity and led to clonal T-cell expansion. Patients were allowed to have had prior anti-PD-1, anti-PD-L1 or anti-CTLA-4 therapy, and 40% to 45% of the dose-escalation patients had been treated with checkpoint inhibitors. General conclusions and limits of the study: Low levels of normalized T-cell clonal expansion were also seen in some nonresponding patients. Which antigens the clonally expanded peripheral T cells were specific for was not determined. In partial responders in the 0.1-3.0 mg/kg groups, normalized peripheral clonal expansion was found to be among the lowest, especially among CD8+ T cells. At doses of 0.1 to 3.0 mg/kg, clonal expansion of both CD4+ and CD8+ T cells in blood was seen between baseline and week 6. On average, CD8+ T cells showed more expanded clones than CD4+ T cells after ivuxolimab.

For sequencing of the TCRbeta CDR3 region, genomic DNA was extracted from the sorted cells. TCRbeta CDR3 regions were sequenced using the immunoSEQ Assay. In its TCRdb copy, this immuneACCESS table keeps in-frame sequences only and misses some clones. Where compared with another copy, unresolved V genes explain less than half of these, and the others have no known cause. Within this sample are tens of thousands of clones, with 80% to 90% of them counted one time only. The ten largest clones represent 20% to 25% of the sample. CDR1 and CDR2 were assigned from the germline V gene as KGHSH and LQKENI. V loses 2 bases, J loses 1 base, and the germline ends lie 6 bases apart. The CDR3 runs 14 amino acids, cysteine and phenylalanine included. This entry keeps only the CDR3 DNA: 42 bases, framed from base 1.

The TCR was taken from an adult with an advanced solid tumor such as melanoma, head and neck, liver or kidney cancer. The chain was built from TRBV18 and TRBJ1-5; confidence is insufficient to name the D gene. The input for sequencing was CD4+ or CD8+ T cells sorted from blood, taken in a trial of the OX40 agonist ivuxolimab. Read as DNA, the sequence is TGTGCCAGCTCACCAGGTGGGAGCAATCAGCCCCAGCATTTT. Translation gives CASSPGGSNQPQHF.